The 29 T cell receptor beta chains in this list originate from one sample, sequenced in a study of blood T cell repertoires in COVID-19. Profiled with immunoSEQ multiplex PCR; TCRdb holds only in-frame clones, not every one. The table includes approximately 310,000 clones, roughly 89% detected once. Material: PBMCs or T cells enriched from blood (not recorded which). Every receptor here comes from a man in his fifties or sixties who had recovered from COVID-19.

J is TRBJ2-1 and V is TRBV18; 7 bases fit TRBD2. From germline, CDR1 is KGHSH and CDR2 LQKENI. CDR3 length: 14 amino acids. J gave up 8 bases and V 3 bases, and 7 bases lay outside the gene matches. CDR3 DNA: TGTGCCAGCTCACCGGGACTAAGGGGCCATGAGCAGTTCTTC. Encoded protein: CASSPGLRGHEQFF.

The CDR3 sequence is CASSQAGIGQPQHF. CDR3 in DNA: TGTGCCAGCAGCCAAGCAGGGATAGGGCAGCCCCAGCATTTT. The chain joins TRBV3-1 (or the pseudogene TRBV3-2) to TRBJ1-5; tentative D call: TRBD1 (5 bases). Trimming removed 1 base from V and 7 bases from J, with 11 bases in between. The CDR3 is 14 residues long. Germline lookup yields CDR1 LGHDT and CDR2 YNNKEL (reference sequence).

The chain recombines TRBV11-1 with TRBJ2-5; D is uncertain. CDR1 and CDR2 (germline): SGHAT, FQDESV (reference sequence). There are 13 residues in the CDR3. V was shortened by 5 bases and J by 4 bases, with 11 bases between the two germline ends. CDR3 in DNA: TGTGCCAGCAGCCCCTCCCCCCTAGAGACCCAGTACTTC. It translates to CASSPSPLETQYF.

The chain couples TRBV7-2 to TRBJ2-2; 9 positions match TRBD2. This CDR3 is built from 15 residues. Germline CDR1 is SGHTA and CDR2 is FQGNSA. Trimming took 2 bases from V and 4 from J; bases not matched to a gene: 2. The CDR3 region is CASSLFSGSTGELFF. CDR3 coding DNA: TGTGCCAGCAGCTTATTTAGCGGGAGCACCGGGGAGCTGTTTTTT.

The chain combines TRBV6-6 with TRBJ1-5, with D possibly matching TRBD1 (6 bases). Trimming pared 2 bases from V and 5 bases from J, leaving 13 bases between. The CDR3 extends over 15 amino acids. Germline V lookup: CDR1 MNHNY, CDR2 SVGAGI (reference sequence). CDR3 loop: CASSYEDRGDQPQHF. The CDR3 coding sequence is TGTGCCAGCAGTTACGAGGACAGAGGAGATCAGCCCCAGCATTTT.

The count of this clone is one. The chain employs TRBV7-2 and TRBJ2-4; D remains unclear. This CDR3 is built from 15 residues. V was cut by 1 base and J by 0 bases, with 7 bases left in between. CDR1 is SGHTA, CDR2 FQGNSA, per germline. In DNA, the CDR3 is TGTGCCAGCAGCTTAGGGGCACTAGCCAAAAACATTCAGTACTTC. This sequence encodes CASSLGALAKNIQYF.

This clone came up once. The chain carries TRBV10-2 and TRBJ1-1, with D possibly matching TRBD1 (5 bases). Germline CDR1 WSHSY, CDR2 SAAADI. V lost 9 bases and J lost 4, with 18 bases in between. The CDR3 is 14 amino acids. The CDR3 here is CASGALGGTTEAFF. CDR3 nucleotides: TGCGCCAGTGGGGCTCTGGGGGGGACCACTGAAGCTTTCTTT.

This clone was recorded a few times. The gene calls are TRBV19 and TRBJ2-2; TRBD2 might be the D (6 bases). CDR3 length: 14 amino acids. Germline V gene lookup returns CDR1 LNHDA and CDR2 SQIVND (reference sequence). The V end was cut by 5 bases, the J end by 4 bases, with 11 bases between. In DNA, the CDR3 is TGTGCCAGTAGTCGGGCGGGAACCACCGGGGAGCTGTTTTTT. Encoded protein: CASSRAGTTGELFF. The variable domain in full, with the rest retrieved from reference TRBV19 and TRBJ2-2, is DGGITQSPKYLFRKEGQNVTLSCEQNLNHDAMYWYRQDPGQGLRLIYYSQIVNDFQKGDIAEGYSVSREKKESFPLTVTSAQKNPTAFYLCASSRAGTTGELFFGEGSRLTVL.

The V gene is TRBV7-3, the J gene TRBJ2-7; 9 positions agree with TRBD1. The CDR3 runs 15 residues. J gave up 4 bases and V 1 base, and 5 bases lay outside the gene matches. Germline loops: CDR1 SGHTA, CDR2 FQGTGA. The CDR3 spells CASSLKGQGPYEQYF. CDR3 DNA: TGTGCCAGCAGCTTAAAGGGACAGGGTCCGTACGAGCAGTACTTC.

The J gene is TRBJ1-6, the V gene TRBV25-1; 7 bases map to TRBD1. In germline, CDR1 is MGHDK, CDR2 SYGVNS. The CDR3 sequence is 13 residues long. Trimming cost V 7 bases and J 5 bases; bases outside gene matches: 2. Written as DNA, the CDR3 is TGTGCCAGCACAGGGGGACATAATTCACCCCTCCACTTT. Amino acid sequence: CASTGGHNSPLHF.

The chain combines TRBV3-1 (or the pseudogene TRBV3-2) with TRBJ2-2, with 11 positions matching TRBD2. Trimming cost V 4 bases and J 7 bases; bases outside gene matches: 8. CDR1 and CDR2 from the germline V gene are LGHDT and YNNKEL (reference sequence). The CDR3 extends over 16 amino acids. The CDR3: CASSPRASGRRGELFF. In DNA, the CDR3 is TGTGCCAGCAGCCCCCGCGCTAGCGGGAGGCGCGGGGAGCTGTTTTTT.

The rearrangement joins TRBV5-6 to TRBJ1-2, with D uncertain. The V gene's germline CDR1 is SGHDT and CDR2 YYEEEE. Between the trimmed V and J ends, which lost 0 bases and 3 bases, there was a span of 6 bases. CDR3 length: 13 amino acids. The CDR3 DNA reads TGTGCCAGCAGCTTGGGGGCTTACTATGGCTACACCTTC. Protein sequence: CASSLGAYYGYTF.

CDR3 in amino acids: CASSIAGRDNTEAFF. The CDR3 region has the DNA TGTGCCAGTAGTATAGCAGGGAGGGACAACACTGAAGCTTTCTTT. The rearrangement uses TRBV19 and TRBJ1-1; D perhaps matches TRBD1 (5 bases). V was pared by 1 base and J by 2 bases, with 11 bases between. This CDR3 has 15 residues. Germline V lookup: CDR1 LNHDA, CDR2 SQIVND (reference sequence).

Of note for this clone: The same CDR3 can be traced to other DNA sequences in this sample. This sequence joins TRBV19 and TRBJ1-5, with D possibly being TRBD1 (5 bases). Germline lookup yields CDR1 LNHDA and CDR2 SQIVND (reference sequence). The V end was cut by 3 bases, the J end by 4 bases, with 13 bases between. The CDR3 is 15 amino acids. The CDR3 sequence: CASSISRVRNQPQHF. CDR3 bases: TGTGCCAGTAGTATTTCCAGGGTCCGAAATCAGCCCCAGCATTTT. The entire variable domain, with the rest obtained from reference TRBV19 and TRBJ1-5, is as follows: DGGITQSPKYLFRKEGQNVTLSCEQNLNHDAMYWYRQDPGQGLRLIYYSQIVNDFQKGDIAEGYSVSREKKESFPLTVTSAQKNPTAFYLCASSISRVRNQPQHFGDGTRLSIL.

The gene calls are TRBV28 and TRBJ2-2; 7 positions agree with TRBD2. Germline CDR1 reads MDHEN; CDR2 reads SYDVKM. The CDR3 totals 15 residues. With 3 bases clipped from V and 5 bases from J, the junction kept 6 bases outside the gene matches. The CDR3 nucleotides are TGTGCCAGCAGTTTCGCAGGGAGGGCTACCGGGGAGCTGTTTTTT. It translates to CASSFAGRATGELFF.

This sequence joins TRBV27 and TRBJ2-3, with 7 bases that match TRBD2. CDR1 MNHEY and CDR2 SMNVEV come from the germline V gene (reference sequence). The CDR3 has 16 residues. The V and J ends lost 1 base and 4 bases, in that order; junction bases with no gene match: 8. CDR3 sequence reads: CASSLYFGGRADTQYF. In DNA form, the CDR3 reads TGTGCCAGCAGTTTATATTTCGGCGGGAGAGCAGATACGCAGTATTTT.

The V call is TRBV5-1, the J call TRBJ1-2; maybe TRBD1 (5 bases). CDR3 size: 13 residues. The V end was cut by 4 bases, the J end by 4 bases, with 11 bases between. In germline, CDR1 is SGHRS, CDR2 YFSETQ. CDR3 protein: CASSGEGSYGYTF. DNA of the CDR3: TGCGCCAGCAGCGGGGAGGGGTCCTATGGCTACACCTTC.

The gene calls are TRBV28 and TRBJ2-1, with TRBD1 as a possible D gene (5 bases). V lost 6 bases to trimming and J lost 2 bases, with 17 bases between them. This CDR3 contains 16 residues. From germline, CDR1 is MDHEN and CDR2 SYDVKM. CDR3 nucleotide sequence: TGTGCCAGCAGCCCTGTTGGGGCAGCAGCCTACAATGAGCAGTTCTTC. Encoded protein: CASSPVGAAAYNEQFF.

The chain uses TRBV6-1 and TRBJ2-5; TRBD1 aligns across 12 bases. The CDR3 contains 16 residues. Germline CDR1 MNHNS, CDR2 SASEGT. The V segment lost 2 bases and the J segment 6 bases; nucleotides outside the gene matches: 7. The chain's CDR3 is CASSEIRDRGPKTQYF. The CDR3 coding sequence is TGTGCCAGCAGTGAAATCCGGGACAGGGGGCCGAAGACCCAGTACTTC.

V and J are TRBV15 and TRBJ1-5; weak D call: TRBD1 (6 bases). The CDR3 is 15 residues long. The germline gives CDR1 LNHNV, CDR2 YYDKDF (reference sequence). Trimming took 3 bases from V and 0 from J, leaving 9 bases between them. The CDR3 DNA is TGTGCCACCAGCAGGGGACAAAATAGCAATCAGCCCCAGCATTTT. Translation: CATSRGQNSNQPQHF.

The chain joins TRBV19 to TRBJ2-7; 8 bases fit TRBD2. Germline lookup yields CDR1 LNHDA and CDR2 SQIVND (reference sequence). The CDR3 spans 14 residues. V was clipped by 6 bases and J by 4 bases; unmatched bases: 8. The CDR3 loop is CASSQGLGNYEQYF. As DNA, the CDR3 is TGTGCCAGTAGCCAGGGACTAGGTAATTACGAGCAGTACTTC.

The rearrangement joins TRBV21-1 to TRBJ2-2; the table's D call, TRBD2, was not checked against the DNA. TRBV21-1 is a known pseudogene. The CDR3 totals 14 residues. CDR3 region: CASSHRSGTGELFF. For the CDR3, the DNA is TGTGCCAGCAGCCACCGCAGCGGCACCGGGGAGCTGTTTTTT.

Note on this clone: The same CDR3 arises from other DNA sequences in this sample as well. The chain employs TRBV28 and TRBJ2-7; 10 bases match TRBD1. The trim removed 6 bases at V and 0 bases at J, leaving 2 bases unmatched. This CDR3 has 14 residues. CDR1 and CDR2 from the germline V gene are MDHEN and SYDVKM. The CDR3 DNA follows: TGTGCCAGCAGGGGACAGGGGAGCTCCTACGAGCAGTACTTC. This sequence encodes CASRGQGSSYEQYF.

This chain uses TRBV7-2 with TRBJ1-4; D not certain. From germline, CDR1 is SGHTA and CDR2 FQGNSA. The ends were cut back, 5 bases at V and 4 bases at J, with 11 bases in the middle. The CDR3 is 14 residues long. Written as DNA, the CDR3 is TGTGCCAGCAGCCTGGCAGGTCGTAATGAAAAACTGTTTTTT. Its translation is CASSLAGRNEKLFF.

The rearrangement uses TRBV5-1 and TRBJ2-3; 9 bases fit TRBD2. V shed 4 bases and J 3 bases; nucleotides not matched to a gene: 9. Per germline, CDR1 SGHRS and CDR2 YFSETQ. The CDR3 has 16 residues. CDR3 in DNA: TGCGCCAGCAGCCCAAGTGGGACTAGCAGGACAGATACGCAGTATTTT. This translates into CASSPSGTSRTDTQYF.

The rearrangement joins TRBV5-1 to TRBJ1-1, with unresolved D. Germline CDR1 and CDR2: SGHRS and YFSETQ. This CDR3 is 14 amino acids long. V lost 0 bases and J 3 bases, leaving 9 bases between the germline ends. In DNA form, the CDR3 reads TGCGCCAGCAGCTTGGCCAACGGGGACACTGAAGCTTTCTTT. Protein product: CASSLANGDTEAFF. Using reference TRBV5-1 and TRBJ1-1 for the parts outside the CDR3, the full variable domain is KAGVTQTPRYLIKTRGQQVTLSCSPISGHRSVSWYQQTPGQGLQFLFEYFSETQRNKGNFPGRFSGRQFSNSRSEMNVSTLELGDSALYLCASSLANGDTEAFFGQGTRLTVV.

The chain carries TRBV19 and TRBJ2-7; D might be TRBD1 (5 bases). Germline V gene data show CDR1 as LNHDA and CDR2 as SQIVND (reference sequence). The ends were cut back, 0 bases at V and 2 bases at J, with 14 bases in the middle. The CDR3 sequence is 16 residues long. The CDR3: CASSIEKTPGPYEQYF. The CDR3 nucleotides are TGTGCCAGTAGTATAGAAAAGACCCCAGGGCCCTACGAGCAGTACTTC.

The CDR3 loop reads CASTVTAGGKNTQYF. The CDR3 DNA is TGTGCCAGCACCGTTACCGCGGGAGGAAAAAATACGCAGTATTTT. The rearrangement joins TRBV7-2 to TRBJ2-3, with 8 bases identical to TRBD2. The CDR3 consists of 15 residues. The V and J ends lost 7 bases and 7 bases, in that order; junction bases with no gene match: 13. CDR1 and CDR2 (germline): SGHTA, FQGNSA.

The rearrangement joins TRBV19 to TRBJ2-6, with 9 bases lining up with TRBD2. Germline V gives CDR1 LNHDA, CDR2 SQIVND (reference sequence). The V and J ends lost 9 bases and 2 bases, in that order; junction bases with no gene match: 8. The CDR3 totals 16 residues. CDR3 bases: TGTGCCAGCACAAGCGGGAGGATCGCTGGGGCCAACGTCCTGACTTTC. It specifies CASTSGRIAGANVLTF. The whole variable domain, remainder taken from reference TRBV19 and TRBJ2-6, is DGGITQSPKYLFRKEGQNVTLSCEQNLNHDAMYWYRQDPGQGLRLIYYSQIVNDFQKGDIAEGYSVSREKKESFPLTVTSAQKNPTAFYLCASTSGRIAGANVLTFGAGSRLTVL.